This T cell receptor (beta chain) appears in the sequencing data of a study of OX40 agonist ivuxolimab in advanced cancers. Study-level background: The costimulatory receptor OX40 (CD134) was targeted by ivuxolimab, a fully human IgG2 agonistic monoclonal antibody. Intravenous ivuxolimab was administered to patients every 2 weeks at six dose levels: 0.01, 0.1, 0.3, 1.5, 3 and 10 mg/kg. Of the approximately 54 dose-escalation patients, hepatocellular carcinoma was present in about 20, melanoma in roughly 15, renal cell carcinoma in 9 and head and neck cancer in 9. A male proportion of under 85% and a mean age of about 60 years, ranging from 23 to 79, were recorded for the dose-escalation cohort. Patients were allowed to have had prior anti-PD-1, anti-PD-L1 or anti-CTLA-4 therapy, and approximately 39% of the dose-escalation patients had been treated with checkpoint inhibitors. Partial responses were achieved by three dose-escalation patients, of whom one had hepatocellular carcinoma and two had cutaneous melanoma. The point of sequencing TCRbeta in the periphery was to test whether ivuxolimab changed TCR sequence diversity and drove clonal T-cell expansion. The paper describes the monotherapy dose-escalation part (N of about 47 patients) of the phase I trial of ivuxolimab. Broader findings and caveats from the paper: Antigen specificity was not determined for the clonally expanded peripheral T cells. Low levels of normalized T-cell clonal expansion were also seen in some nonresponding patients. After ivuxolimab, CD8+ T cells had more expanded clones than CD4+ T cells on average. At doses of 0.1 to 3.0 mg/kg, clonal expansion of both CD4+ and CD8+ blood T cells was observed from baseline to week 6. Partial responders in the 0.1-3.0 mg/kg groups had among the lowest normalized peripheral clonal expansion, especially among CD8+ T cells.

Genomic DNA was extracted from sorted cells for sequencing of the TCRbeta CDR3 region. The immunoSEQ Assay was used for sequencing of TCRbeta CDR3 regions. TCRdb stores this immuneACCESS table with in-frame sequences only. Part of the clones is absent; in the studies checked, under half of the shortfall reflects unresolved V genes, and no reason is known for the rest. For this sample the table gives some 5,700 clones, of which around 84% were detected only once. The top ten clones comprise 26% of the sample. Comments on this clone: Its antigen is still unknown. One base away there is no much larger clone; base qualities are not given.

Patients with a history of autoimmune disease or receiving systemic immunosuppression were excluded from the trial. Peripheral blood for TCR sequencing was collected from all dose cohorts at baseline, on cycle 4 day 1, and on cycle 7 day 1. The samples were drawn from a first-in-human, open-label, multicenter phase I dose-escalation trial of ivuxolimab. Adults with locally advanced or metastatic melanoma, renal cell, hepatocellular, or head and neck squamous cell carcinoma were enrolled in the trial. Before TCR sequencing, CD4+ and CD8+ T cells were separately sorted from peripheral blood. This TCR derives from an adult with an advanced solid tumor such as melanoma, head and neck, liver or kidney cancer. The sample here was CD4+ or CD8+ T cells sorted from blood, taken in a trial of the OX40 agonist ivuxolimab.

Here is the DNA: TGTGCCAGCGGCCTCGCCCCGGGTCGGGATCAGCCCCAGCATTTT. This sequence encodes CASGLAPGRDQPQHF. This sequence uses TRBV27 and TRBJ1-5; there is no confident call for the D gene. From the cysteine up to the phenylalanine, the CDR3 has a length of 15 residues. Only the CDR3 DNA is retained, 45 bases long and in frame from the first base. The junction shows trimming of 8 bases on V and 5 bases on J, plus 19 bases between the germline ends. CDR1 MNHEY and CDR2 SMNVEV were looked up in the germline V gene (reference sequence).